The entry below describes one T cell receptor (beta chain). The antigen this receptor binds is unknown. No base-level quality is on record; no much larger clone is a single base apart. Library preparation used the immunoSEQ multiplex PCR assay. For the multiplex PCR, a mixture combining 60 forward primers for TCR Vbeta segments and 13 reverse primers for TCR Jbeta segments was used. The CDR3 region of rearranged TCR beta genes was amplified from genomic DNA by a multiplex PCR assay. The amplified TCR beta libraries were sequenced on the Illumina HiSeq System as 87-base-pair reads. The original pipeline was this. A later analysis tallied around 87 million unique TCR beta chains across the roughly 610 repertoires, and some 10 million of those chains were shared by two or more donors. Raw reads were error-corrected and collapsed into unique sequences with a nearest-neighbor algorithm that merged closely related sequences to remove PCR and sequencing errors. To assign V, D and J gene segments, CDR3 sequences were aligned to IMGT reference sequences. Each retained sequence needed at least a six-nucleotide match to both a V gene segment and a J gene segment. Rearrangements were called productive when the CDR3 lacked stop codons and stayed in frame with V and J; all others were non-productive. Following IMGT convention, CDR3 was defined as the stretch from the second conserved V-encoded cysteine up to the conserved J-encoded phenylalanine. The earlier analysis of about 560 of the donors excluded any sequence lacking an unambiguous match to a single V gene segment. In an earlier analysis of 450 to 700 of the donors, V segments were called functional above 56.7% productive rearrangements and were called segregating when the between-donor standard deviation exceeded 5%. A statistical classification framework was built to diagnose cytomegalovirus status from the catalog of TCR beta chain sequences. In a later analysis, TCR nucleotide sequences were compared against IMGT/GENE-DB human TR gene sequences so that V and J genes could be assigned. Using the TCRdist pipeline, a later analysis assigned CDR3 sequences along with most-parsimonious VDJ recombination scenarios. A later analysis defined each TCR beta chain by its CDR3 amino acid sequence plus V-gene family, and excluded reads lacking a unique V-gene family. To address suspected cross-contamination and a sequencing artifact, a later analysis removed roughly 580 highly shared, low-generation-probability nucleotide sequences. In a later analysis, a clonal expansion index was calculated for each public chain from normalized within-repertoire ranks of inferred template counts. In a later analysis, generation probabilities were computed with a VDJ recombination model fitted to out-of-frame rearrangements, and the resulting probabilities were checked against IGoR. In a later analysis, hypergeometric tests were used to score TCR-TCR, TCR-HLA and TCR-CMV co-occurrence, with a repertoire-size bias correction applied to TCR pairs. To estimate false discovery rates, a later analysis permuted the HLA or CMV assignments 20 times. In a later analysis, co-occurring TCRs were grouped using DBSCAN, and TCRdist sequence similarity was added for clustering within HLA-allele-positive subsets. Co-occurrence clustering excluded repertoires with fewer than 30,000 or more than 120,000 public chains, plus five with anomalous nucleotide sharing. The table comes from immuneACCESS by way of TCRdb, which keeps in-frame sequences with V and J called. Part of the clones is missing from these tables; in studies checked, under half for an unresolved V gene and the rest for unknown reasons. The DNA was the basis for D and trimming; V, J and clone size are from that table. This sample has around 170,000 clones in its table, and 77% of those were observed once. The ten largest clones capture more than 1.4% of the sample.

The cohort was made up of about 610 healthy bone marrow donors. At the time of sampling, every cohort member was nominally healthy, though immune exposures that went unrecorded were likely present. The donor tested CMV seronegative, placing the donor among the roughly 400 seronegative members of the cohort. A peripheral blood sample was collected from each donor, and TCR beta sequencing was performed on peripheral blood mononuclear cells. The Qiagen DNeasy Blood Extraction Kit was used to extract genomic DNA from the blood cell samples. The sample is drawn from a study of cytomegalovirus exposure and HLA in healthy donors (dated by TCRdb to between 2016 and 2019). Looking at the study overall: An earlier analysis of roughly 570 of the donors reported under 300 Gb of sequence data and about 120 million unique TCR beta sequences obtained from some 170 million T cells. Alongside the repertoire data, information on donor age, sex, ethnicity and CMV serostatus was compiled. Besides the first cohort of around 700 subjects, a separate validation cohort made up of roughly 120 different subjects was used. Class I and class II HLA loci were covered by the typing at four-digit resolution. The study was designed to test whether signatures of past pathogen exposure could be identified by cataloging public T cell receptors. Among a few hundred genotyped donors of the cohort, an average of around 240,000 unique TCR beta nucleotide sequences were sequenced per donor, around 20% of them non-productive. An early release that covered approximately 600 HLA-typed donors contained 250 to 350 gigabases of sequencing data and around 85 million unique TCR sequences. All discovery cohort repertoires had been generated using a single sequencing platform. Of the roughly 400 genotyped donors, approximately 83% fell in the genetic ancestry cluster associated with self-reported Caucasian donors. In an earlier analysis of several hundred of the donors, high-throughput TCR beta sequencing was used to judge whether each TCR beta V gene segment behaved as functional or pseudogenic. Rather than using new phenotypic data, the later analysis identified candidate immune exposures from TCR beta sequences and from how often those sequences occurred across donors. The number of typed donors differed by locus: about 620-630 for A, B, C, DRB1 and DQB1; approximately 530 for DQA1; some 590 for DPA1; and 450 to 480 for DPB1. Genome-wide SNP genotypes for about 55% of the 666 donors were used in a later genetic analysis, which treated that subset as a discovery cohort. The T cell repertoires of some 670 subjects were profiled by immunosequencing and related to cytomegalovirus serostatus. To predict cytomegalovirus infection status, the study combined high-throughput TCR immunosequencing, statistical association of individual TCRs with disease status, and machine learning. Roughly five DR-DQ haplotypes were treated as single units for association and clustering because of strong linkage in the cohort. A later analysis re-examined previously published TCR beta repertoires from 500 to 700 donors and added high-resolution HLA genotyping to investigate patterns of TCR occurrence. General conclusions and limits of the study: In a later analysis, HLA-associated TCR beta chains were found to be more clonally expanded and to have lower generation probabilities than equally common non-associated chains. Assigning TCR associations to individual alleles was difficult when HLA alleles, especially DR and DQ, strongly co-occurred. According to a later analysis, TCR association rates differed among HLA loci, with DRB1 alleles showing the most associated TCRs and HLA-C alleles showing the fewest. The study gave a list of roughly 150 TCR beta chains associated with cytomegalovirus. Seventeen rarely observed V segments, including chromosome 9 orphons, were excluded from the earlier analysis of several hundred of the donors because counts were too low. A further reported finding was that TCR beta sequences accurately predicted the HLA-A and HLA-B alleles for most subjects in the first cohort. A group of highly shared sequence variants was considered likely to be a technical artifact of the sequencing pipeline. Because the 87-base-pair reads could not distinguish some IMGT-functional V segments, including TRBV6-2 and TRBV6-3, those segments were excluded. Broadly in line with IMGT annotations, most TCR beta V segments showed up in productive rearrangements about 87% or about 30% of the time in an earlier analysis of several hundred of the donors. According to the authors, the approach could potentially be generalized to other disease states and immunological phenotypes. In a later genetic analysis, a missense DCLRE1C variant was associated with V-gene and J-gene trimming of TCR beta chains, and the association was replicated in an independent cohort. Immune exposure information for the cohort was limited to CMV serostatus. Linkage disequilibrium might explain the correlated functional status among segregating V segments, but an unknown experimental factor could not be excluded. In vitro tests confirmed that a few of the cytomegalovirus-associated TCR beta chains recognize cytomegalovirus antigens. According to a later genetic analysis, donors in an Asian-associated ancestry cluster had fewer N-insertions in productive TCRs than the approximately 670-donor mean. Across donors, most TCR sequences were observed very rarely, whereas some public TCRs were present in many individuals. In a later analysis, some 18,000 TCR beta sequences were associated with specific HLA alleles at a false discovery rate of 0.05. This cohort had only TCR beta chains sequenced, and the lack of alpha or paired-chain data limited which features could be detected. A later analysis found that most CMV-associated TCR beta chains appeared HLA-restricted, with HLA associations seemingly driven largely by CMV exposure. Sequencing depth was assumed to be roughly uniform across donors in the presence/absence analyses, though that assumption may not hold. In both the original and validation cohorts, the classifier was reported to diagnose cytomegalovirus status with high specificity and sensitivity. Because HLA typing was unavailable for some donors at each locus, only the typed subset was used in association tests. Several of the top co-occurrence clusters appeared to be linked to parvovirus B19, influenza, CMV and Epstein-Barr virus, according to a later analysis.

According to the germline V gene, CDR1 reads MDHEN and CDR2 reads SYDVKM. Germline trimming: 5 bases from V, 4 bases from J; junction bases outside gene matches: 6. The CDR3, cysteine through phenylalanine, is 16 amino acids long. Of the read, only the CDR3 DNA is kept; its 48 bases are in frame from base 1. This receptor chain uses TRBV28 and TRBJ2-3; 13 of the junction bases match TRBD2. Input material: PBMCs. This receptor was identified in a man aged 18 to 29 in good health and CMV-seronegative. The bases read TGTGCCAGCAGTGAAACTAGCGGGAGGGCCCCAGATACGCAGTATTTT. This gives the protein CASSETSGRAPDTQYF.